The 30 T cell receptor beta chains below come from one sample, sequenced in a study of cytomegalovirus exposure and HLA in healthy donors. Use of 60 Vbeta and 13 Jbeta primers characterized the PCR. Produced via immunoSEQ multiplex PCR; TCRdb's table is partial and in-frame only. The sample yields tens of thousands of clones, roughly 77% seen once. Sequencing was performed on PBMCs. The receptor set was obtained from a human donor in good health.

This chain joins TRBV4-1 and TRBJ2-5; 8 positions agree with TRBD2. The CDR3 is 14 residues long. Germline V gene lookup returns CDR1 MGHRA and CDR2 YSYEKL. V was clipped by 2 bases and J by 5 bases; unmatched bases: 4. The CDR3 spells CASSQLGGGETQYF. The CDR3 nucleotides read TGCGCCAGCAGCCAACTTGGCGGGGGGGAGACCCAGTACTTC.

This clone has more than one count but fewer than ten. The chain has TRBV30 and TRBJ2-2, with D perhaps TRBD2 (6 bases). V lost 3 bases and J lost 4, with 12 bases in between. CDR3 length: 14 residues. The germline V gene has CDR1 GTSNPN and CDR2 SVGIG (reference sequence). The CDR3 reads CAWREGLLTGELFF. The CDR3, as DNA: TGTGCCTGGAGAGAGGGACTCCTCACCGGGGAGCTGTTTTTT.

This clone was seen a handful of times. V gene TRBV29-1 combines with J gene TRBJ2-1, with TRBD2 matching over 10 bases. The V segment lost 8 bases and the J segment 5 bases; nucleotides outside the gene matches: 24. The CDR3 is made up of 19 amino acids. Germline V lookup: CDR1 SQVTM, CDR2 ANQGSEA. The CDR3 protein is CSIWDVGQGKRGGDNEQFF. The CDR3 coding sequence is TGCAGCATCTGGGACGTAGGACAGGGAAAGCGGGGGGGAGACAATGAGCAGTTCTTC.

The V gene is TRBV7-2, the J gene TRBJ1-1; perhaps TRBD1 as D (6 bases). In germline, CDR1 is SGHTA, CDR2 FQGNSA. CDR3 length: 13 residues. The V gene lost 10 bases and the J gene lost 5 bases, with 17 bases spanning the gap. The CDR3 is CAIYRNRDTEAFF. The CDR3 DNA reads TGTGCCATTTACCGAAACAGGGATACTGAAGCTTTCTTT.

This chain links TRBV5-4 with TRBJ1-2, with TRBD1 identical over 8 bases. After removal of 4 bases from V and 0 bases from J, the junction contained 11 bases not matched to a gene. The CDR3 is 17 residues long. Germline assignment: CDR1 SGHNT and CDR2 YYREEE (reference sequence). The CDR3 sequence is CASSTPRTGLSNYGYTF. CDR3 DNA: TGTGCCAGCAGCACACCAAGGACAGGGCTTTCTAACTATGGCTACACCTTC.

The chain joins TRBV7-6 to TRBJ1-3; TRBD1 matches at 7 bases. The CDR3 has 17 amino acids. Per germline, CDR1 SGHVS and CDR2 FNYEAQ. V lost 1 base, J lost 4 bases, and 10 bases stayed unmatched. The CDR3 spells CASSLGSSRTGGNTIYF. The CDR3 nucleotides read TGTGCCAGCAGCTTAGGAAGCAGTAGGACAGGCGGAAACACCATATATTTT.

The chain joins TRBV9 to TRBJ1-3; D may be TRBD1 (5 bases). The CDR3 loop spans 14 amino acids. Trimming stripped 0 bases from V and 4 bases from J, with 8 bases between. CDR1 is SGDLS and CDR2 is YYNGEE in the germline V gene. The CDR3 reads CASSVAGSGNTIYF. The CDR3 DNA is TGTGCCAGCAGCGTAGCAGGGTCCGGAAACACCATATATTTT. The variable domain in full, completed from reference TRBV9 and TRBJ1-3, reads DSGVTQTPKHLITATGQRVTLRCSPRSGDLSVYWYQQSLDQGLQFLIQYYNGEERAKGNILERFSAQQFPDLHSELNLSSLELGDSALYFCASSVAGSGNTIYFGEGSWLTVV.

This chain links TRBV11-2 with TRBJ2-2, with 7 bases fitting TRBD2. The CDR3 covers 17 residues. Germline CDR1 and CDR2: SGHAT and FQNNGV. Unmatched junction bases numbered 5, after V lost 1 base and J lost 0 bases. The CDR3 protein is CASSLVPLATNTGELFF. DNA of the CDR3: TGTGCCAGCAGCTTAGTCCCACTAGCGACGAACACCGGGGAGCTGTTTTTT. The entire variable domain, with the rest obtained from reference TRBV11-2 and TRBJ2-2, is as follows: EAGVAQSPRYKIIEKRQSVAFWCNPISGHATLYWYQQILGQGPKLLIQFQNNGVVDDSQLPKDRFSAERLKGVDSTLKIQPAKLEDSAVYLCASSLVPLATNTGELFFGEGSRLTVL.

This chain joins TRBV10-3 and TRBJ2-2, with a possible D match to TRBD1 (5 bases). CDR3 length equals 13 residues. Germline values: CDR1 ENHRY, CDR2 SYGVKD. Deletions cut 4 bases from V and 5 bases from J, with 8 bases between. The CDR3 sequence is CAISARGTGELFF. The DNA for the CDR3 is TGTGCCATCAGTGCAAGGGGTACCGGGGAGCTGTTTTTT.

J is TRBJ2-7 and V is TRBV5-5, with 8 bases identical to TRBD2. The length of the CDR3 is 13 residues. V dropped 2 bases and J dropped 6; count of bases not matched to a gene: 4. Germline loops: CDR1 SGHKS, CDR2 YYEKEE (reference sequence). The DNA of the CDR3 is TGTGCCAGCAGCTTAACGGGAGGGGGCGAGCAGTACTTC. Protein product: CASSLTGGGEQYF.

The V and J genes are TRBV7-2 and TRBJ1-2; possibly TRBD1 for D (5 bases). There are 14 residues in the CDR3. CDR1 is SGHTA, CDR2 FQGNSA, per germline. The V end lost 1 base, the J end lost 7 bases, and 13 bases lay between the germline ends. CDR3 sequence (DNA): TGTGCCAGCAGCTTAGAGTCGGGGGAAGGTGGCTACACCTTC. It translates to CASSLESGEGGYTF.

The chain employs TRBV11-2 and TRBJ1-2; 10 nucleotides align to TRBD1. CDR3 length: 14 residues. The trim removed 4 bases at V and 2 bases at J, leaving 1 base unmatched. Germline values: CDR1 SGHAT, CDR2 FQNNGV. The CDR3: CASSSGQGNYGYTF. In DNA, the CDR3 is TGTGCCAGCAGCTCGGGACAGGGGAACTATGGCTACACCTTC. Variable domain in full (rest from reference TRBV11-2 and TRBJ1-2): EAGVAQSPRYKIIEKRQSVAFWCNPISGHATLYWYQQILGQGPKLLIQFQNNGVVDDSQLPKDRFSAERLKGVDSTLKIQPAKLEDSAVYLCASSSGQGNYGYTFGSGTRLTVV.

V gene TRBV19 combines with J gene TRBJ1-4, with D perhaps TRBD1 (6 bases). Germline V gene data show CDR1 as LNHDA and CDR2 as SQIVND (reference sequence). The CDR3 has 15 amino acids. The CDR3 here is CASRIVEGANEKLFF. The DNA for the CDR3 is TGTGCTAGCAGGATCGTAGAGGGGGCTAATGAAAAACTGTTTTTT. The full variable domain, rest sourced from reference TRBV19 and TRBJ1-4, is DGGITQSPKYLFRKEGQNVTLSCEQNLNHDAMYWYRQDPGQGLRLIYYSQIVNDFQKGDIAEGYSVSREKKESFPLTVTSAQKNPTAFYLCASRIVEGANEKLFFGSGTQLSVL.

This clone showed up just a few times. V and J are TRBV2 and TRBJ1-6, with a tentative D call TRBD1 (6 bases). The germline V gene has CDR1 SNHLY and CDR2 FYNNEI. This CDR3 region has 14 residues. V was trimmed by 8 bases and J by 6 bases, leaving 14 bases between them. The CDR3, as DNA: TGTGCCAGCGGTCCGGGACACCCTAATTCACCCCTCCACTTT. Translating gives CASGPGHPNSPLHF.

The chain links TRBV7-2 to TRBJ2-7; 13 bases are shared with TRBD2. J gave up 2 bases and V 5 bases, and 3 bases lay outside the gene matches. Germline-derived CDR1 and CDR2 are SGHTA and FQGNSA. The length of the CDR3 is 15 residues. The CDR3 nucleotides read TGTGCCAGCAGCCCCACTAGCGGGGGGGCCTACGAGCAGTACTTC. This encodes CASSPTSGGAYEQYF.

The chain employs TRBV6-5 and TRBJ2-5; possibly TRBD1 for D (5 bases). Trimming shortened V by 6 bases and J by 3 bases, and 17 bases separated the two germline ends. Germline CDR1 and CDR2: MNHEY and SVGAGI. The CDR3 is made up of 15 amino acids. As DNA, the CDR3 is TGTGCCAGCAGACCCACAGGTCTCCCCGAAGAGACCCAGTACTTC. Protein: CASRPTGLPEETQYF.

V usage is TRBV15 and J usage is TRBJ2-1; D remains unclear. This CDR3 spans 13 amino acids. The ends were cut back, 3 bases at V and 6 bases at J, with 9 bases in the middle. Germline V CDR1 and CDR2: LNHNV, YYDKDF (reference sequence). The CDR3 spells CATSRSRVNEQFF. CDR3 coding DNA: TGTGCCACCAGCAGGTCTAGAGTCAATGAGCAGTTCTTC.

The rearrangement joins TRBV6-1 to TRBJ2-2, with 7 bases matching TRBD2. With 3 bases clipped from V and 6 bases from J, the junction kept 10 bases outside the gene matches. CDR3 length: 16 amino acids. Germline V gene sequence: CDR1 MNHNS, CDR2 SASEGT. The CDR3 DNA is TGTGCCAGCAGTGATTCTTTGCGGGGGATTCCCGGGGAGCTGTTTTTT. This translates into CASSDSLRGIPGELFF.

The genes are TRBV6-1 and TRBJ1-1; 12 bases agree with TRBD1. Germline V lookup: CDR1 MNHNS, CDR2 SASEGT. The CDR3 has 15 amino acids. V shed 4 bases and J 5 bases; nucleotides not matched to a gene: 5. The CDR3 loop is CASSAGQGAWTEAFF. CDR3 in DNA: TGTGCCAGCAGTGCGGGACAGGGGGCTTGGACTGAAGCTTTCTTT.

The chain uses TRBV5-1 and TRBJ1-1, with a weak D call TRBD1 (6 bases). The V gene's germline CDR1 is SGHRS and CDR2 YFSETQ. V was shortened by 4 bases and J by 4 bases, with 14 bases between the two germline ends. The CDR3 extends over 14 amino acids. The CDR3 spells CASSITGLVTEAFF. The CDR3 nucleotides are TGCGCCAGCAGCATCACAGGGCTGGTCACTGAAGCTTTCTTT.

The genes are TRBV5-1 and TRBJ2-1; TRBD2 agrees at 15 bases. CDR1 and CDR2 from the germline V gene are SGHRS and YFSETQ. This CDR3 contains 18 residues. With 2 bases clipped from V and 7 bases from J, the junction kept 10 bases outside the gene matches. The CDR3 DNA reads as TGCGCCAGCAGCTTTGGACTAGCGGGGGGGCGAGGGGGAAATGAGCAGTTCTTC. Its protein is CASSFGLAGGRGGNEQFF. The complete variable domain, with remaining parts taken from reference TRBV5-1 and TRBJ2-1, reads KAGVTQTPRYLIKTRGQQVTLSCSPISGHRSVSWYQQTPGQGLQFLFEYFSETQRNKGNFPGRFSGRQFSNSRSEMNVSTLELGDSALYLCASSFGLAGGRGGNEQFFGPGTRLTVL.

The J gene is TRBJ1-4, the V gene TRBV7-9; tentative D call: TRBD1 (6 bases). V was clipped by 5 bases and J by 6 bases, with 16 bases between them. Germline V gene sequence: CDR1 SEHNR, CDR2 FQNEAQ (reference sequence). This CDR3 spans 15 amino acids. CDR3 residues: CASSQRGEGDEKLFF. The CDR3, as DNA: TGTGCCAGCAGCCAGCGCGGGGAGGGGGATGAAAAACTGTTTTTT. The whole variable domain, filled in from reference TRBV7-9 and TRBJ1-4, reads DTGVSQNPRHKITKRGQNVTFRCDPISEHNRLYWYRQTLGQGPEFLTYFQNEAQLEKSRLLSDRFSAERPKGSFSTLEIQRTEQGDSAMYLCASSQRGEGDEKLFFGSGTQLSVL.

The J gene is TRBJ1-1, the V gene TRBV5-1; no firm D call. Germline V gives CDR1 SGHRS, CDR2 YFSETQ. Trimming left V 4 bases short and J 1 base short, with 17 bases between. The CDR3 extends over 16 amino acids. Here the CDR3 DNA reads TGCGCCAGCAGCGAGATTTACGTCCAGGCGAACACTGAAGCTTTCTTT. Its translation: CASSEIYVQANTEAFF.

This clone was seen a few times. The V call is TRBV6-4, the J call TRBJ1-6; D unresolved. Germline loops: CDR1 MRHNA, CDR2 SNTAGT. V gave up 11 bases and J gave up 5 bases, with 13 bases separating them. This CDR3 is built from 13 residues. As DNA, the CDR3 is TGTGCCGGGCGCCGGAGGGATAATTCACCCCTCCACTTT. It yields the protein CAGRRRDNSPLHF.

J is TRBJ2-1 and V is TRBV9; D ambiguous. The V gene's germline CDR1 is SGDLS and CDR2 YYNGEE. Trimming pared 0 bases from V and 3 bases from J, leaving 10 bases between. The CDR3 has 15 residues. The CDR3 DNA follows: TGTGCCAGCAGCGTAGTGGCAGGTAGCTACAATGAGCAGTTCTTC. Translated: CASSVVAGSYNEQFF.

The rearrangement uses TRBV28 and TRBJ1-3, with D tentatively TRBD1 (5 bases). This CDR3 is built from 17 residues. The germline gives CDR1 MDHEN, CDR2 SYDVKM. The germline V and J ends were trimmed by 3 bases and 0 bases, with 15 bases remaining between them. Here the CDR3 reads CASSLPLTASSGNTIYF. As DNA, the CDR3 is TGTGCCAGCAGTTTGCCGTTGACAGCTTCCTCTGGAAACACCATATATTTT.

This clone came up once. The V gene is TRBV29-1, the J gene TRBJ1-5; 7 bases line up with TRBD1. The CDR3 loop spans 12 amino acids. V lost 7 bases, J lost 1 base, and 1 base stayed unmatched. CDR1 SQVTM and CDR2 ANQGSEA come from the germline V gene. CDR3 loop: CSAGQSNQPQHF. In DNA form, the CDR3 reads TGCAGCGCGGGACAGAGCAATCAGCCCCAGCATTTT.

The chain uses TRBV10-2 and TRBJ2-3, with TRBD2 identical over 11 bases. Losses at the gene ends were 5 bases for V and 4 bases for J; bases not matched to a gene: 11. CDR3 length: 17 residues. Germline V gene lookup returns CDR1 WSHSY and CDR2 SAAADI. The CDR3 sequence: CASSKAPTSGGADTQYF. The CDR3 DNA reads as TGCGCCAGCAGTAAGGCCCCCACTAGCGGGGGCGCAGATACGCAGTATTTT.

A few counts support this clone. The chain recombines TRBV11-3 with TRBJ2-7, with a tentative D call TRBD2 (6 bases). CDR1 SGHNT and CDR2 YENEEA come from the germline V gene. The CDR3 covers 10 residues. CDR3 sequence: CVTSNGEQYF. CDR3 DNA: TGTGTCACTAGCAACGGCGAGCAGTACTTC. The full variable domain, in which reference TRBV11-3 and TRBJ2-7 provide the parts outside the CDR3, is EAGVVQSPRYKIIEKKQPVAFWCNPISGHNTLYWYLQNLGQGPELLIRYENEEAVDDSQLPKDRFSAERLKGVDSTLKIQPAELGDSAVYLCVTSNGEQYFGPGTRLTVT.

The chain has TRBV7-6 and TRBJ1-6; 8 bases align to TRBD1. CDR3 size: 16 residues. CDR1 is SGHVS and CDR2 is FNYEAQ in the germline V gene. After removal of 5 bases from V and 10 bases from J, the junction contained 13 bases not matched to a gene. The CDR3 protein is CASSTSLDRERSPLHF. CDR3 nucleotide sequence: TGTGCCAGCAGCACTAGCCTGGACAGGGAACGGTCACCCCTCCACTTT.